What follows are 18 T cell receptor beta chains derived from one specimen sequenced in a study of blood T cell repertoires in COVID-19 (dated by TCRdb to the early 2020s). The library relied on the immunoSEQ multiplex PCR assay. Held by TCRdb, this immuneACCESS table contains in-frame sequences only and omits some clones. Under half of the omission traces to an unresolved V gene where checked; the cause of the rest is unknown. This sample comprises almost 300,000 clones, roughly 90% of them detected only once. 11% of the sample belongs to the ten largest clones. Sample: peripheral blood. The source of these receptors is a woman between 25 and 40 years old with COVID-19, enrolled during active disease.

This clone was found many times. This chain connects TRBV28 to TRBJ1-2; unclear D gene. CDR3 length equals 14 residues. Germline CDR1 is MDHEN and CDR2 is SYDVKM. CDR3 in amino acids: CAINKNTNNYGYTF. The DNA of the CDR3 is TGTGCGATAAACAAAAATACGAATAACTATGGCTACACCTTC.

J is TRBJ2-1 and V is TRBV19; TRBD2 agrees at 9 bases. The V gene end was trimmed by 4 bases and the J gene end by 3 bases; junction bases not matched to a gene: 4. Germline V gene sequence: CDR1 LNHDA, CDR2 SQIVND (reference sequence). The CDR3 spans 15 residues. CDR3 coding DNA: TGTGCCAGTAGTAAGCGGGGGGCCGTCTACAATGAGCAGTTCTTC. This gives the protein CASSKRGAVYNEQFF.

The V call is TRBV5-6, the J call TRBJ1-4; the D gene is possibly TRBD1 (6 bases). CDR1 is SGHDT, CDR2 YYEEEE, per germline. V was cut by 2 bases and J by 10 bases, with 12 bases left in between. The CDR3 loop spans 13 amino acids. In DNA, the CDR3 is TGTGCCAGCAGCTTTAACAGGGACGGAAAACTGTTTTTT. Protein product: CASSFNRDGKLFF.

The CDR3 spells CSGGKSGRANEQFF. The CDR3 DNA follows: TGCAGCGGGGGTAAAAGCGGGAGGGCCAATGAGCAGTTCTTC. V and J are TRBV29-1 and TRBJ2-1; 10 positions match TRBD2. V shed 7 bases, J shed 6 bases, and the junction held 9 bases outside the gene matches. Germline V gives CDR1 SQVTM, CDR2 ANQGSEA. This CDR3 spans 14 amino acids.

V is TRBV6-5 and J is TRBJ2-2; D is possibly TRBD1 (6 bases). Germline V lookup: CDR1 MNHEY, CDR2 SVGAGI. The CDR3 has 12 amino acids. Trimming removed 8 bases from V and 4 bases from J, with 8 bases in between. CDR3 sequence (DNA): TGTGCCAGCGGGGGCTTCACCGGGGAGCTGTTTTTT. The encoded protein is CASGGFTGELFF.

CDR3 DNA: TGTGCCAGCAGTTTACTCCCCAACTATGGCTACACCTTC. Translating it yields CASSLLPNYGYTF. The chain uses TRBV12-3 or TRBV12-4 and TRBJ1-2, with unresolved D. The CDR3 covers 13 residues. The germline V and J ends were trimmed by 2 bases and 2 bases, with 6 bases remaining between them.

The gene calls are TRBV6-1 and TRBJ1-5; unclear D gene. The CDR3 spans 16 residues. V was cut by 0 bases and J by 0 bases, with 9 bases left in between. The germline gives CDR1 MNHNS, CDR2 SASEGT. DNA of the CDR3: TGTGCCAGCAGTGAAGCCAGAGGCTATAGCAATCAGCCCCAGCATTTT. This gives the protein CASSEARGYSNQPQHF.

The chain is built from TRBV19 and TRBJ2-2, with 7 positions matching TRBD2. The CDR3 spans 16 residues. CDR1 is LNHDA, CDR2 SQIVND, per germline (reference sequence). V lost 6 bases and J lost 4; bases outside the gene matches: 11. CDR3: CASSTGSGGGTGELFF. CDR3 DNA: TGTGCCAGTAGCACCGGGTCGGGGGGAGGCACCGGGGAGCTGTTTTTT.

The chain has TRBV29-1 and TRBJ2-3; maybe TRBD1 (6 bases). The CDR3 loop spans 14 amino acids. CDR1 SQVTM and CDR2 ANQGSEA come from the germline V gene. The V end was cut by 3 bases, the J end by 4 bases, with 14 bases between. CDR3 in DNA: TGCAGCGTTGAGGGGGCAGGGTCCCCAGATACGCAGTATTTT. Protein: CSVEGAGSPDTQYF.

This chain links TRBV6-5 with TRBJ1-1; a weak D match, TRBD1 (6 bases). This CDR3 has 14 residues. Germline CDR1 is MNHEY and CDR2 is SVGAGI. V was pared by 4 bases and J by 4 bases, with 13 bases between. CDR3 residues: CASSLQGWSTEAFF. The CDR3 nucleotides read TGTGCCAGCAGTTTACAGGGATGGAGCACTGAAGCTTTCTTT.

The chain has TRBV10-3 and TRBJ1-1; a weak D match, TRBD1 (6 bases). The CDR3 runs to 13 residues. Germline V CDR1 and CDR2: ENHRY, SYGVKD. V was clipped by 10 bases and J by 2 bases, with 14 bases between them. The CDR3 sequence: CATRRGGNTEAFF. CDR3 DNA: TGTGCCACTAGAAGAGGGGGAAACACTGAAGCTTTCTTT.

The chain has TRBV28 and TRBJ2-4; TRBD1 agrees at 7 bases. Germline loops: CDR1 MDHEN, CDR2 SYDVKM. The junction had 5 bases not matched to a gene; V was cut back by 6 bases and J by 6 bases. This CDR3 comprises 13 residues. The CDR3 DNA reads as TGTGCCAGCAGGCGACAGGGATCAAACATTCAGTACTTC. Translated: CASRRQGSNIQYF.

The chain links TRBV27 to TRBJ1-2; 7 positions match TRBD1. The CDR3 consists of 13 residues. Germline-derived CDR1 and CDR2 are MNHEY and SMNVEV (reference sequence). Trimming cost V 5 bases and J 7 bases; bases outside gene matches: 7. The CDR3 DNA reads as TGTGCCAGCAGTACGACAGGGTGGGGTGGCTACACCTTC. Protein product: CASSTTGWGGYTF.

This chain uses TRBV19 with TRBJ1-1; 9 bases agree with TRBD1. The CDR3 has 17 amino acids. Germline loops: CDR1 LNHDA, CDR2 SQIVND (reference sequence). The trim removed 3 bases at V and 0 bases at J, leaving 8 bases unmatched. This CDR3 is CASSIFGTGLLNTEAFF. Here the CDR3 DNA reads TGTGCCAGTAGTATTTTCGGGACAGGGTTGTTGAACACTGAAGCTTTCTTT.

CDR3 bases: TGTGCCAGCAGACCCTCCGGGGGGGTCTACGAGCAGTACTTC. Translation: CASRPSGGVYEQYF. V usage is TRBV6-5 and J usage is TRBJ2-7; 8 nucleotides line up with TRBD2. V was pared by 6 bases and J by 3 bases, with 7 bases of the junction left unmatched. The germline CDR1 and CDR2 sequences are MNHEY and SVGAGI. This CDR3 has 14 residues.

The rearrangement joins TRBV19 to TRBJ2-5, with 8 bases fitting TRBD1. This CDR3 is 15 amino acids long. V dropped 3 bases and J dropped 5; count of bases not matched to a gene: 8. Germline CDR1 and CDR2: LNHDA and SQIVND (reference sequence). In DNA form, the CDR3 reads TGTGCCAGTAGTATTCTACAGGGGGACGCGGAGACCCAGTACTTC. It yields the protein CASSILQGDAETQYF.

The rearrangement uses TRBV2 and TRBJ1-1, with 8 bases fitting TRBD1. The trim removed 4 bases at V and 5 bases at J, leaving 6 bases unmatched. The CDR3 contains 14 residues. Germline V gene sequence: CDR1 SNHLY, CDR2 FYNNEI. The CDR3 DNA reads as TGTGCCAGCAGTGCTACAGGGGGGCAGACTGAAGCTTTCTTT. It codes for CASSATGGQTEAFF.

The V gene is TRBV4-1, the J gene TRBJ2-7; D gene ambiguous. CDR3 length: 13 residues. Trimming removed 2 bases from V and 3 bases from J, with 8 bases in between. Looked up from germline, CDR1 is MGHRA and CDR2 is YSYEKL. This CDR3 reads CASSQRSSYEQYF. The CDR3 bases are TGCGCCAGCAGCCAACGTTCGAGCTACGAGCAGTACTTC.